The sequence of this T cell receptor (beta chain) was determined in a study of response to subunit inactivated influenza vaccine. Points from the study as a whole: Authors suggested each seasonal influenza vaccination recruits few new T cells.

As concerns this clonotype: Its matching antigen is unknown.

Trimming pared 2 bases from V and 7 bases from J, leaving 12 bases between. The CDR3 sequence is 14 residues long. CDR1 is SGHTA, CDR2 FQGTGA, per germline. Each CDR3 protein gets one entry after TCRdb re-called the RT-PCR reads with MiXCR. The table has some 850,000 distinct CDR3 sequences, approximately 17% seen once. This TCR came from a man aged 45-60 years who received an inactivated influenza vaccine. The rearrangement uses TRBV7-3 and TRBJ2-1; D is undetermined. The material was PBMCs from blood, obtained 4 to 6 days after vaccination. The CDR3 DNA is TGTGCCAGCAGCTTAGTCCCGCTTGAAAATGAGCAGTTCTTC. Its translation is CASSLVPLENEQFF. Full variable domain (remainder filled in from reference TRBV7-3 and TRBJ2-1): GAGVSQTPSNKVTEKGKYVELRCDPISGHTALYWYRQSLGQGPEFLIYFQGTGAADDSGLPNDRFFAVRPEGSVSTLKIQRTERGDSAVYLCASSLVPLENEQFFGPGTRLTVL.